The clone carrying this TCR beta chain occurred many times. Its antigen is unknown. Deletions cut 5 bases from V and 10 bases from J, with 15 bases between. The CDR3 covers 13 residues. The sample comes from a study of CD8 T cells in ankylosing spondylitis. TCRdb analysed the 5' RACE reads with MiXCR anew, one entry per CDR3 protein. Among about 250,000 distinct CDR3 sequences listed, about 10% were seen once. Whole-study results and caveats: The authors reported significant enrichment of disease-linked clones in matched ankylosing spondylitis synovial fluid.

This clonotype originated in a male donor with ankylosing spondylitis or in good health (not recorded which). V is TRBV12-3 or TRBV12-4 and J is TRBJ2-4; D possibly corresponds to TRBD2 (6 bases). The sequenced sample was blood, either unsorted or a sorted T cell fraction (not recorded which). CDR3 amino acids: CASSLSGLPIQYF. The DNA for the CDR3 is TGTGCCAGCAGTCTTTCGGGACTCCCAATTCAGTACTTC.